Described below is a single T cell receptor (beta chain) sequence and its context. As yet, its antigen is unknown. Germline V gene lookup returns CDR1 SGDLS and CDR2 YYNGEE. V lost 2 bases and J lost 7; bases outside the gene matches: 10. This CDR3 contains 17 residues. The data belong to a study of T-cell reconstitution after alpha-beta-depleted transplantation in children. General study points: There were reportedly several hundred expanded graft clones from which alpha-beta T cells came about two months after transplant. The main origin of T-cell counts and diversity one year after transplant was newly produced T cells. High day-60 TCRbeta diversity in some patients came from surviving recipient T cells and thymic progenitors.

Unique molecular identifiers were used in preparing the TCRbeta library. Each CDR3 protein gets one entry after TCRdb re-called the PCR reads with MiXCR. The table lists fewer than 1 million distinct CDR3 sequences, approximately 15% of them singletons. The sequence was obtained from a male patient under 18 who had a stem cell transplant for acute lymphoblastic leukemia, so the T cells may come from the graft donor. The sequencing used PBMCs, mostly from graft donor cells, collected 360 days after TCRalphabeta/CD19-depleted stem cell transplant. The chain uses TRBV9 and TRBJ2-1, with TRBD2 identical over 12 bases. CDR3 amino acids: CASSVPGLAGSQNEQFF. The CDR3 DNA follows: TGTGCCAGCAGCGTTCCTGGACTAGCGGGATCTCAAAATGAGCAGTTCTTC.